This entry concerns a single TCR beta chain. The target of this receptor is not known. One base away there is no much larger clone; base qualities are not given. This sample also contains other DNA sequences that code for the same CDR3. Enrolling through a virtual design, the prospective study's participants ranged in age from about 18 to 89 years and lived across some 23 United States geographic areas. In the prospective study, participants were assigned to cohorts based on the clinical history participants reported in a screening survey and a study questionnaire. In the prospective study, whole blood, serum and a nasopharyngeal or oropharyngeal swab were collected from each participant by mobile phlebotomists. Additional blood draws and questionnaires over an approximately 2-month period could optionally be provided by prospective study participants. Before DNA extraction, blood samples from the prospective study were shipped at room temperature or frozen.

This entry belongs to a study of blood T cell repertoires in COVID-19 (dated by TCRdb to between 2020 and 2021). In terms of the full investigation: Collaborator samples came from the United States, Italy and Spain and covered acute and convalescent phases of COVID-19. The dataset comprised deeply sampled blood TCRbeta repertoires from subjects exposed to, actively infected with, or recovered from COVID-19. Where HLA class I and class II types were available, the types were taken from metadata supplied by the sample provider, not from assay-based typing. The samples were drawn from the first 160 participants of the ongoing ImmuneRACE study and from 1,254 subjects provided by 6 global collaborators. The material from the prospective study consisted of cDNA or gDNA derived from T cells, B-cell-depleted T cells, or PBMCs. The repertoires were released in a freely available public database meant as a resource for research on the immune response to SARS-CoV-2. Nearly every sample came with metadata listing a de-identified subject ID, COVID-19 status, age in years and sex. What the study reported, not specific to this receptor: Clinical and demographic metadata were provided uncurated, with the amount varying by source and participant.

TCRbeta CDR3 regions were amplified from genomic DNA by means of the immunoSEQ Assay, a bias-controlled multiplex PCR. The paper's processing steps were these. The number of nucleated cells in each sample was estimated from the amplification of reference gene primers within the assay. To quantify the absolute abundance of each unique TCRbeta CDR3 rearrangement, sequence reads were collapsed and filtered. For each sample, productive Simpson clonality was calculated as the square root of Simpson's diversity index across productive rearrangements. TCRdb re-hosts the immuneACCESS table, in-frame sequences only. Its copies lack some clones; in the studies checked, an unresolved V gene accounts for under half of them, and the cause for the rest is not known. That table is the source of V, J and clone size, and D and trimming were worked out from the DNA. The sample records over 250,000 clones, 80% to 90% of which are singletons. The leading ten clones occupy under 5% of the sample.

Between the V and J ends, shortened by 1 base and 5 bases respectively, the junction contains 11 bases. Counted from cysteine to phenylalanine, this CDR3 has 14 amino acids. The read is trimmed to its CDR3 DNA, 42 bases read in frame from base 1. The germline V gene encodes CDR1 KGHSH and CDR2 LQKENI. Material for sequencing was PBMCs or T cells enriched from blood (not recorded which). The rearrangement combines TRBV18 with TRBJ1-1, with no reliable assignment of the D segment. The receptor was isolated from a man aged 25 to 40 with acute COVID-19. DNA sequence: TGTGCCAGCTCACCACAGGGCGCGGGTACTGAAGCTTTCTTT. It codes for CASSPQGAGTEAFF.